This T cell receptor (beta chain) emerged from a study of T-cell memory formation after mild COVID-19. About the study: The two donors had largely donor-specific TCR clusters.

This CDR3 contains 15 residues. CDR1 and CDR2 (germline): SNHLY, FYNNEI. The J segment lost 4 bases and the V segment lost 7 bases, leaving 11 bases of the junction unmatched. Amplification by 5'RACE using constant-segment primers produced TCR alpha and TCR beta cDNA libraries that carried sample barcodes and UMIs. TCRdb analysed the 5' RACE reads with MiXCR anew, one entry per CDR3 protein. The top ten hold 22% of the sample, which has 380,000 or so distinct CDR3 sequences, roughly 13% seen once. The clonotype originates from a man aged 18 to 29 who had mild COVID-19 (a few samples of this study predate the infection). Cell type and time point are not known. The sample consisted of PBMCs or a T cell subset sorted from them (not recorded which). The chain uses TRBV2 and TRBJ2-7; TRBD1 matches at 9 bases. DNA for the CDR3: TGTGCCAGCAAAACCCCCGGGACAGGGAGGTACGAGCAGTACTTC. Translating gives CASKTPGTGRYEQYF.